The present TCR beta chain was sequenced within a study of shared clonotypes between healthy human individuals. Study-level points and caveats: Rarefaction demonstrated incomplete sorted-subset sequencing despite large depth. Relative to clonotypes present in all four donors, those not shared had lower generation probabilities.

Nashville, Tennessee was home to all donors, each a Caucasian adult. Some clones are missing from TCRdb's copy, which holds only in-frame ones; the method was immunoSEQ multiplex PCR. The sample holds 2,100,000 or so clones, around 95% seen once. This CDR3 is built from 15 residues. Per the germline V gene, CDR1 is SGHVS and CDR2 is FQNEAQ. With 7 bases removed from V and 0 bases from J, the gap between germline ends came to 15 bases. This clone was observed a single time. Antigen: not known. What was sequenced was naive CD4+ T cells sorted from blood. Subset specified: CD45RA+ positively selected. This receptor was obtained from a man younger than 30 in good health. This chain connects TRBV7-8 to TRBJ1-1, with unresolved D. The CDR3 region is CASTPVASMNTEAFF. In DNA, the CDR3 is TGTGCCAGCACCCCCGTCGCAAGCATGAACACTGAAGCTTTCTTT.